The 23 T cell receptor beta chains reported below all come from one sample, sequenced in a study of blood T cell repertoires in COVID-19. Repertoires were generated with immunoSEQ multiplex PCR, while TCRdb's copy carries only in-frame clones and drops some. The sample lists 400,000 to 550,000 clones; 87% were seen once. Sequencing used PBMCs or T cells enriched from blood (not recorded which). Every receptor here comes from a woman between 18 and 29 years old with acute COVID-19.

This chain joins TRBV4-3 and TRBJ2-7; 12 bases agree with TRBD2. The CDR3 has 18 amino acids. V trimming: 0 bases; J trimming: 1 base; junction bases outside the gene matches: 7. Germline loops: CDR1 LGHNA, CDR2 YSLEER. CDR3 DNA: TGCGCCAGCAGCCAAGAATCGCTAGCGGGAGGGATATCCTACGAGCAGTACTTC. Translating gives CASSQESLAGGISYEQYF.

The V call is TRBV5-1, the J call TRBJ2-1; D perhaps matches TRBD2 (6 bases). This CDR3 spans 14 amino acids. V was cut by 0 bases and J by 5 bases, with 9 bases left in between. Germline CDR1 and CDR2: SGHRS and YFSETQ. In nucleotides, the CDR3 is TGCGCCAGCAGCTTGGAGGGAGGACACAATGAGCAGTTCTTC. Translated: CASSLEGGHNEQFF.

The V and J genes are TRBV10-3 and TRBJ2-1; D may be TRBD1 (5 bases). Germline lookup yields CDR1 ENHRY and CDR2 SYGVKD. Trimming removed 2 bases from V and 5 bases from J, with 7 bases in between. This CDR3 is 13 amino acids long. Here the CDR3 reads CAISEKGNNEQFF. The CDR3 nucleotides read TGTGCCATCAGTGAGAAGGGGAACAATGAGCAGTTCTTC.

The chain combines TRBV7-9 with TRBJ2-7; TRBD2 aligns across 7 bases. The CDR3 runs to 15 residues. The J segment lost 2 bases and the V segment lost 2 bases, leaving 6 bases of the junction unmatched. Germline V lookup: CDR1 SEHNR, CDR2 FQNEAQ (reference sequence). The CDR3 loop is CASSLPAGTTYEQYF. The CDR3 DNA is TGTGCCAGCAGCTTACCTGCCGGGACTACCTACGAGCAGTACTTC.

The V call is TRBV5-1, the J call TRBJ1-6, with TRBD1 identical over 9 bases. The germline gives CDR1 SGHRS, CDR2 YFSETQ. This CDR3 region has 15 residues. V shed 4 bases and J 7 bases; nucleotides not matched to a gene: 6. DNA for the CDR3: TGCGCCAGCAGCATGGACAGGGGTATGAATTCACCCCTCCACTTT. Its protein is CASSMDRGMNSPLHF.

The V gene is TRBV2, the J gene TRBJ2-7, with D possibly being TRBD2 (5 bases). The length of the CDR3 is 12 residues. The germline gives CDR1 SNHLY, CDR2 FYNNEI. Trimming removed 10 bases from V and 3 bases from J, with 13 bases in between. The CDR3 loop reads CAIGPRDYEQYF. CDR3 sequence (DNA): TGTGCCATAGGACCGAGGGACTACGAGCAGTACTTC. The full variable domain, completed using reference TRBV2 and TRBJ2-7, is EPEVTQTPSHQVTQMGQEVILRCVPISNHLYFYWYRQILGQKVEFLVSFYNNEISEKSEIFDDQFSVERPDGSNFTLKIRSTKLEDSAMYFCAIGPRDYEQYFGPGTRLTVT.

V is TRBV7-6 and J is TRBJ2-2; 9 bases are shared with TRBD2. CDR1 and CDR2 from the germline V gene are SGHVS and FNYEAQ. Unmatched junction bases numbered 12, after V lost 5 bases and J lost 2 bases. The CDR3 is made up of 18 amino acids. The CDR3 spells CASSPSLSTSGNTGELFF. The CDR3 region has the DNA TGTGCCAGCAGCCCATCACTTTCGACTAGCGGCAACACCGGGGAGCTGTTTTTT.

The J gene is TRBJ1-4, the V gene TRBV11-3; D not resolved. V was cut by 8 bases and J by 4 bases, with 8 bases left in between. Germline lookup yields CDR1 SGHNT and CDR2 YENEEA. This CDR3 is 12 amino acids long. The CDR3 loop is CASFRDNEKLFF. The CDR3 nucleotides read TGTGCCAGCTTCCGGGATAATGAAAAACTGTTTTTT.

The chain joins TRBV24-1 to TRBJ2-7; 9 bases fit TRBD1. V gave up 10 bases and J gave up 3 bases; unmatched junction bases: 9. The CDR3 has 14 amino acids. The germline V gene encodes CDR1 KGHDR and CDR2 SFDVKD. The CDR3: CATGRDRADYEQYF. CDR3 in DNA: TGTGCCACTGGCCGGGACAGGGCGGACTACGAGCAGTACTTC.

The CDR3 DNA sequence: TGTGCCAGCAGCTTAACAGGGTACGCTGAAGCTTTCTTT. Translation: CASSLTGYAEAFF. The rearrangement links TRBV7-2 to TRBJ1-1; weak D call: TRBD1 (6 bases). Trimming took off 2 bases at V and 6 bases at J, with 10 bases between the two ends. Germline CDR1 SGHTA, CDR2 FQGNSA. There are 13 residues in the CDR3.

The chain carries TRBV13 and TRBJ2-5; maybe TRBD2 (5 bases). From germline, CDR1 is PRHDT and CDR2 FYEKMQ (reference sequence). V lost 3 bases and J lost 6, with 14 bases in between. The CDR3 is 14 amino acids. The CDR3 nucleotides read TGTGCCAGCAGCTTGAGAGGAGGCGAGCAGACCCAGTACTTC. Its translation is CASSLRGGEQTQYF.

CDR3 coding DNA: TGTGCCAGCAGTTACGCCCCCACGCGTTTGGCCGGGGAAGCTTTCTTT. Amino acid sequence: CASSYAPTRLAGEAFF. This chain connects TRBV6-5 to TRBJ1-1; D not resolved. V was clipped by 2 bases and J by 8 bases, with 21 bases between them. CDR1 MNHEY and CDR2 SVGAGI come from the germline V gene. This CDR3 has 16 residues.

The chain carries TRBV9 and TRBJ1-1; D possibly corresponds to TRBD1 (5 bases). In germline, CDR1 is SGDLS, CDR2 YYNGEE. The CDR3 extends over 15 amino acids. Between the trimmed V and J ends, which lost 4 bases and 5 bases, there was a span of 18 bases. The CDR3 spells CASSPSGAGRTEAFF. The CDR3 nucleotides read TGTGCCAGCAGCCCCTCCGGGGCAGGGAGGACTGAAGCTTTCTTT.

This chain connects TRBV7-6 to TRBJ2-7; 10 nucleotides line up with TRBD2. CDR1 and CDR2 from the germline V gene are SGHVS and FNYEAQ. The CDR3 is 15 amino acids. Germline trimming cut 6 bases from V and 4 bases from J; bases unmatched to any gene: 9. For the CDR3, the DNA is TGTGCCAGCAGACCTAGCGGGGGCGCGAAATACGAGCAGTACTTC. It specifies CASRPSGGAKYEQYF.

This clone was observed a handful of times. The CDR3 DNA reads TGTGCCAGCAGCATAGCGGGAGGCACCTACGAGCAGTACTTC. This gives the protein CASSIAGGTYEQYF. The chain carries TRBV28 and TRBJ2-7; 10 bases match TRBD2. The CDR3 extends over 14 amino acids. V lost 6 bases, J lost 2 bases, and 4 bases stayed unmatched. Germline V CDR1 and CDR2: MDHEN, SYDVKM.

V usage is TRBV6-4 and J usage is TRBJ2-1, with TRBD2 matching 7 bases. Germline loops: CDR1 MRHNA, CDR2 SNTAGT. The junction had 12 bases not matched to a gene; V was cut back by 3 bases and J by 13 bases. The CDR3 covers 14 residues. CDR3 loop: CASSDTGGSILQFF. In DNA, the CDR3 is TGTGCCAGCAGTGATACGGGCGGGAGTATTTTACAGTTCTTC.

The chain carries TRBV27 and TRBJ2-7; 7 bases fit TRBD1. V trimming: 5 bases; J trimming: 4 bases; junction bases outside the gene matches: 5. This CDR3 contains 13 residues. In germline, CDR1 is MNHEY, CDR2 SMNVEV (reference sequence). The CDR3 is CASSPLGQYEQYF. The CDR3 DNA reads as TGTGCCAGCAGTCCATTGGGACAGTACGAGCAGTACTTC.

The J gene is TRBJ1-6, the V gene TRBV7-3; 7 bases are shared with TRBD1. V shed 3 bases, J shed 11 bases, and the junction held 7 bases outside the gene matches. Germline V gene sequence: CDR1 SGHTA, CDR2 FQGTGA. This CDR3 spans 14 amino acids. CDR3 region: CASSLSGGRAPLHF. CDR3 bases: TGTGCCAGCAGCTTGTCAGGGGGGCGGGCACCCCTCCACTTT.

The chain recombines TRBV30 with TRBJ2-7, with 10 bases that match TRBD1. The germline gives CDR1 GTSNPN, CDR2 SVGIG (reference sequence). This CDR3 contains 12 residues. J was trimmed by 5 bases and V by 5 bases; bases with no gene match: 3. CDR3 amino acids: CAWYGTGDEQYF. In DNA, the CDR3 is TGTGCCTGGTACGGGACAGGGGACGAGCAGTACTTC.

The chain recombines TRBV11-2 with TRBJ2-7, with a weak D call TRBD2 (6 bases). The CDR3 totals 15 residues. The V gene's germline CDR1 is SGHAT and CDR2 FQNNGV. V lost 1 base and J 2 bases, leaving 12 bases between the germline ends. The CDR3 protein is CASSLGDLAAYEQYF. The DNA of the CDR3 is TGTGCCAGCAGCTTAGGTGACTTAGCGGCCTACGAGCAGTACTTC. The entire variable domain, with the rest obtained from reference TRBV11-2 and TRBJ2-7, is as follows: EAGVAQSPRYKIIEKRQSVAFWCNPISGHATLYWYQQILGQGPKLLIQFQNNGVVDDSQLPKDRFSAERLKGVDSTLKIQPAKLEDSAVYLCASSLGDLAAYEQYFGPGTRLTVT.

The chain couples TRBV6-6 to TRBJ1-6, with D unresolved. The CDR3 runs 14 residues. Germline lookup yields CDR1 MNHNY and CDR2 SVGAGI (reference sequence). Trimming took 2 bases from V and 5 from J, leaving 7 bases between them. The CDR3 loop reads CASSYSSDNSPLHF. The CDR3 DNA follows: TGTGCCAGCAGTTACAGCTCTGATAATTCACCCCTCCACTTT.

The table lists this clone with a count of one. The CDR3 nucleotides read TGTGCCAGCAGACGGACAGGGGGTGGTATTCAGTACTTC. It encodes CASRRTGGGIQYF. This sequence joins TRBV27 and TRBJ2-4; TRBD1 matches at 10 bases. The trim removed 6 bases at V and 10 bases at J, leaving 6 bases unmatched. There are 13 residues in the CDR3. Germline V gene lookup returns CDR1 MNHEY and CDR2 SMNVEV (reference sequence).

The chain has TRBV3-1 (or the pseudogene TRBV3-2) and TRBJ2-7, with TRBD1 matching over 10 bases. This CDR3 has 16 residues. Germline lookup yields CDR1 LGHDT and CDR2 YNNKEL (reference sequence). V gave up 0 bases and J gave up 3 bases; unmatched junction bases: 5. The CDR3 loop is CASSQDRGQGIYEQYF. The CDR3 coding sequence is TGTGCCAGCAGCCAAGACCGGGGACAGGGGATCTACGAGCAGTACTTC.